Below, 2 T cell receptor beta chains from the same sample are listed, as sequenced in a study of blood T cell repertoires in COVID-19. Sequenced by immunoSEQ multiplex PCR; TCRdb stores in-frame clones only, minus some. The sample consists of over 150,000 clones, 70% to 85% of them appearing once. Sequenced material: peripheral blood. These receptor sequences come from a woman in her forties or fifties with acute or convalescent COVID-19.

This chain links TRBV10-3 with TRBJ2-5; 7 bases align to TRBD2. This CDR3 spans 15 amino acids. Unmatched junction bases numbered 6, after V lost 2 bases and J lost 3 bases. Germline V lookup: CDR1 ENHRY, CDR2 SYGVKD. CDR3: CAISERGLAEETQYF. In DNA form, the CDR3 reads TGTGCCATCAGTGAGAGAGGTCTAGCGGAAGAGACCCAGTACTTC.

The chain links TRBV7-9 to TRBJ1-1; no firm D call. The CDR3 is 13 residues long. Trimming removed 2 bases from V and 2 bases from J, with 6 bases in between. The V gene's germline CDR1 is SEHNR and CDR2 FQNEAQ (reference sequence). The CDR3 here is CASSLMTNTEAFF. CDR3 sequence (DNA): TGTGCCAGCAGCTTAATGACAAACACTGAAGCTTTCTTT. The full variable domain, its missing parts supplied by reference TRBV7-9 and TRBJ1-1, is DTGVSQNPRHKITKRGQNVTFRCDPISEHNRLYWYRQTLGQGPEFLTYFQNEAQLEKSRLLSDRFSAERPKGSFSTLEIQRTEQGDSAMYLCASSLMTNTEAFFGQGTRLTVV.